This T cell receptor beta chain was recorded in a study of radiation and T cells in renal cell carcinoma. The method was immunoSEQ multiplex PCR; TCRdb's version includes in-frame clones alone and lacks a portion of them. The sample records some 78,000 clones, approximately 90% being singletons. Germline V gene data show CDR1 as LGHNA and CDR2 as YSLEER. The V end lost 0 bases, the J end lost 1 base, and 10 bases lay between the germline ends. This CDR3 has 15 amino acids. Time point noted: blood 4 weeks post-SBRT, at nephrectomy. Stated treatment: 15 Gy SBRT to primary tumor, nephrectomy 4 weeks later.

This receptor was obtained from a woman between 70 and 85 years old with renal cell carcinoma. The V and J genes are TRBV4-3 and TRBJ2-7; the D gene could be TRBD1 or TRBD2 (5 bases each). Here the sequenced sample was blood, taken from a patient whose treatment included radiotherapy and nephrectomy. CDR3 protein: CASSQDGTESYEQYF. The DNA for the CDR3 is TGCGCCAGCAGCCAAGATGGGACGGAGTCCTACGAGCAGTACTTC.